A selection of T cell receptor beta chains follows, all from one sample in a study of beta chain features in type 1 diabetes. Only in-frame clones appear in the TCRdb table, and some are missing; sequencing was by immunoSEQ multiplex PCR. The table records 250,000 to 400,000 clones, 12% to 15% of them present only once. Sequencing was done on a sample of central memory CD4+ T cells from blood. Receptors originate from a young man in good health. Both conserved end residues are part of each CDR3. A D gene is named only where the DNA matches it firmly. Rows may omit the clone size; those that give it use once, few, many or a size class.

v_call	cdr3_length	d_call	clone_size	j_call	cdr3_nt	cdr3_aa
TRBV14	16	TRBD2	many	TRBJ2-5	TGTGCCAGCAGCCAAGGACGGAGCGGGAGGGTCGAGACCCAGTACTTC	CASSQGRSGRVETQYF
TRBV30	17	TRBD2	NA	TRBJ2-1	TGTGCCTGGAGCGCGGGGGTCTGGACTAGCGAAAACAATGAGCAGTTCTTC	CAWSAGVWTSENNEQFF
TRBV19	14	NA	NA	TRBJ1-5	TGTGCCAGTAGTCCAGGGGTAGGGGGTCAGCCCCAGCATTTT	CASSPGVGGQPQHF
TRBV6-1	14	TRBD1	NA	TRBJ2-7	TGTGCCAGCAGTTTGACAGGGGGATACTACGAGCAGTACTTC	CASSLTGGYYEQYF
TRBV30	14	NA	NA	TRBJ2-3	TGTGCCTGGAGCCCTTTGCGAAGCACAGATACGCAGTATTTT	CAWSPLRSTDTQYF
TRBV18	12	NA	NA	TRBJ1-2	TGTGCCAGCTCACCGGGGAGTACTGGCTACACCTTC	CASSPGSTGYTF
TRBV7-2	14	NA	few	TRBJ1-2	TGTGCCAGCAGCACCACACAGAGTAACTATGGCTACACCTTC	CASSTTQSNYGYTF
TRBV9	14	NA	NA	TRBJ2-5	TGTGCCAGCAGCGCCCAGTGGCAGGATGGGACCCAGTACTTC	CASSAQWQDGTQYF
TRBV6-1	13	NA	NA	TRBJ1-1	TGTGCCAGCATAGGACAGACGAACACTGAAGCTTTCTTT	CASIGQTNTEAFF
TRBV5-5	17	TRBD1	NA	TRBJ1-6	TGTGCCAGCAGCTGGACCGCCCGACAGGGTAGTAATTCACCCCTCCACTTT	CASSWTARQGSNSPLHF
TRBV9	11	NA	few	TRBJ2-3	TGTGCCAGCAGCGTACCAGATACGCAGTATTTT	CASSVPDTQYF
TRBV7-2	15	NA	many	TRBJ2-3	TGTGCCAGCAGTACCTCGGGGTCTTGGGCAGATACGCAGTATTTT	CASSTSGSWADTQYF
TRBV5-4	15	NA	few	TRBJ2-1	TGTGCCAGCAGCTCCTATCGAAACCTCTACAATGAGCAGTTCTTC	CASSSYRNLYNEQFF
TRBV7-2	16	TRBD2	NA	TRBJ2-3	TGTGCCAGCAGCAAGGGACTAGCGGAGATCACAGATACGCAGTATTTT	CASSKGLAEITDTQYF
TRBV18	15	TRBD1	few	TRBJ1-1	TGTGCCAGCTCACCTCCAGGGGGGGCGGGCACTGAAGCTTTCTTT	CASSPPGGAGTEAFF
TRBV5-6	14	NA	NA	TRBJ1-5	TGTGCCAGCAGCCTAGCGGGTAGCAATCAGCCCCAGCATTTT	CASSLAGSNQPQHF
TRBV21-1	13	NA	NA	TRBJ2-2	TGTGCCAGCATGGGACAGGCGGCCGGGGAGCTGTTTTTT	CASMGQAAGELFF
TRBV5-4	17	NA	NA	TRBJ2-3	TGTGCCAGCAGCCCGACCGTTTGGACAGATAGCACAGATACGCAGTATTTT	CASSPTVWTDSTDTQYF
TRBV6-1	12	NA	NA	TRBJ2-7	TGTGCCAGCACCGTGGGCAGCCACGAGCAGTACTTC	CASTVGSHEQYF
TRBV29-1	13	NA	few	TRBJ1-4	TGCAGCGTTTTAGGGAGAGGGGAAGAAAAACTGTTTTTT	CSVLGRGEEKLFF
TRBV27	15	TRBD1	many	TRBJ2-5	TGTGCCAGCAGTCGACACCCGACAGGGCAAGAGACCCAGTACTTC	CASSRHPTGQETQYF
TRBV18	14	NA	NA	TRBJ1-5	TGTGCCAGCTCACCACAAAATAGCAATCAGCCCCAGCATTTT	CASSPQNSNQPQHF
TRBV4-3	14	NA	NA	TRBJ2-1	TGCGCCAGCAGCCAAGACTCCAGGGTCAATGAGCAGTTCTTC	CASSQDSRVNEQFF
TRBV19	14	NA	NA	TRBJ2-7	TGTGCCAGTAGTATAGTTGGGGGGCGCAACGAGCAGTACTTC	CASSIVGGRNEQYF
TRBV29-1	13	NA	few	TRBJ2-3	TGCAGCGTTGAAGATTTGAGCACAGATACGCAGTATTTT	CSVEDLSTDTQYF
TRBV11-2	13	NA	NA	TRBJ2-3	TGTGCCAGCAGCTTAGAGCGCACAGATACGCAGTATTTT	CASSLERTDTQYF
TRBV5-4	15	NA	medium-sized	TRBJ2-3	TGTGCCAGCAGCCAGCTCTGGGGTCCCACAGATACGCAGTATTTT	CASSQLWGPTDTQYF
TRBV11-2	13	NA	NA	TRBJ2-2	TGTGCCAGCAGCTCAACAAACACCGGGGAGCTGTTTTTT	CASSSTNTGELFF
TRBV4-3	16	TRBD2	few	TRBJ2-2	TGCGCCAGCAGCCAAGAGCGGGGGTCGGGGACCGGGGAGCTGTTTTTT	CASSQERGSGTGELFF
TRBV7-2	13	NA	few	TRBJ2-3	TGTGCCAGCAGCTTGGAACGGGCAGATACGCAGTATTTT	CASSLERADTQYF
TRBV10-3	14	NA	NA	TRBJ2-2	TGTGCCATCAGTGATGCCGGCTACACTGGGGAGCTGTTTTTT	CAISDAGYTGELFF
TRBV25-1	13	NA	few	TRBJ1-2	TGTGCCAGCCGTGACCGGGGGAGCGGGGGCTACACCTTC	CASRDRGSGGYTF
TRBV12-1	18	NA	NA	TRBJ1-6	TGTGCCAGCAGCTCACAACCTGCCGGGACAGGGGTTTCTTCACCCCTCCACTTT	CASSSQPAGTGVSSPLHF
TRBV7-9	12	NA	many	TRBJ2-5	TGTGCCAGCAAGGAGGTTGGAGAGACCCAGTACTTC	CASKEVGETQYF
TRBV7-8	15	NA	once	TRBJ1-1	TGTGCCAGCAGCTTATTCCGGGACGGGAACACTGAAGCTTTCTTT	CASSLFRDGNTEAFF
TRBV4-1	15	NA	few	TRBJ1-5	TGCGCCAGCAGCCAAGACGGCAGGAAGCATCAGCCCCAGCATTTT	CASSQDGRKHQPQHF
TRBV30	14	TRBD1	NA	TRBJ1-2	TGTGCCAGTAGTATCTCGGCAGGGGGCTATGGCTACACCTTC	CASSISAGGYGYTF
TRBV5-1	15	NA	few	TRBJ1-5	TGCGCCAGCAGCCTGGACGAGGGACTGGGGCAGCCCCAGCATTTT	CASSLDEGLGQPQHF
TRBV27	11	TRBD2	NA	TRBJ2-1	TGTGCCACCGGAAGGACTAGTTATCAGTTCTTC	CATGRTSYQFF
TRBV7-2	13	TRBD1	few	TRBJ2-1	TGTGCCAGCAGCCCCCAGCCTGGGACAGAACAGTTCTTC	CASSPQPGTEQFF
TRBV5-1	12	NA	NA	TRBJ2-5	TGCGCCAGCAGCCAATACCAAGAGACCCAGTACTTC	CASSQYQETQYF
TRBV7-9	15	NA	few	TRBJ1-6	TGTGCCAGCAGCTCCCTGACAGGCCGGAGTTCACCCCTCCACTTT	CASSSLTGRSSPLHF
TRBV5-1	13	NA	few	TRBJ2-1	TGCGCCAGCAAGGAGGATTTGGCCAATGAGCAGTTCTTC	CASKEDLANEQFF
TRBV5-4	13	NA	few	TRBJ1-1	TGTGCCAGCAGCTTGACAGCTACAGGTAAAGCTTTCTTT	CASSLTATGKAFF
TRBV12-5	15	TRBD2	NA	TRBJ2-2	TGTGCTAGTGGTTTGGATAGCGGGAGAACCGGGGAGCTGTTTTTT	CASGLDSGRTGELFF
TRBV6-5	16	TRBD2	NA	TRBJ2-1	TGTGCCAGCAGTTATCGATCTGCGGGGGGGGCCAATGAGCAGTTCTTC	CASSYRSAGGANEQFF
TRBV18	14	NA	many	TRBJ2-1	TGTGCCAGCGAGGGCGGTACAGGGCGCAATGAGCAGTTCTTC	CASEGGTGRNEQFF
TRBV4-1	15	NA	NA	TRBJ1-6	TGCGCCAGCAGCCGATTACCACAGGATAATTCACCCCTCCACTTT	CASSRLPQDNSPLHF
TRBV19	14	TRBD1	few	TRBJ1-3	TGTGCCAGCGTACAGGGGGCATTTGGAAACACCATATATTTT	CASVQGAFGNTIYF
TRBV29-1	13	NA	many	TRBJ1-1	TGCAGCGTGAGGGAGACGGCGAACACTGAAGCTTTCTTT	CSVRETANTEAFF
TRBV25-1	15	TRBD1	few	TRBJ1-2	TGTGCCAGCAGTGCCTTACAGGGGGCTAACTATGGCTACACCTTC	CASSALQGANYGYTF